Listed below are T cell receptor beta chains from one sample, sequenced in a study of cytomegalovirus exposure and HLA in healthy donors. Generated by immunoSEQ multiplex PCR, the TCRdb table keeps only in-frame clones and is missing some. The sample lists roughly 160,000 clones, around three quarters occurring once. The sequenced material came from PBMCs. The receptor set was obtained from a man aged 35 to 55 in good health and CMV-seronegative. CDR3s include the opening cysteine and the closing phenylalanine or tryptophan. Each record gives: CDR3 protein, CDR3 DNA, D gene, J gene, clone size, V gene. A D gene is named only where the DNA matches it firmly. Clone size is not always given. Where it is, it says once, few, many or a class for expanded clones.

CASIKGGTGEAYGYTF,TGTGCCAGCATCAAAGGAGGGACAGGGGAAGCCTATGGCTACACCTTC,TRBD1,TRBJ1-2,.,TRBV6-6
CASSPGGAGGYQETQYF,TGCGCCAGCAGCCCAGGAGGGGCAGGGGGGTACCAAGAGACCCAGTACTTC,.,TRBJ2-5,.,TRBV5-1
CASKGGGSIYGYTF,TGTGCCAGCAAGGGAGGCGGTTCCATCTATGGCTACACCTTC,.,TRBJ1-2,.,TRBV2
CASSELGSLQPQHF,TGTGCCAGCAGTGAACTAGGGAGTCTGCAGCCCCAGCATTTT,.,TRBJ1-5,.,TRBV6-1
CASSQGVAGTGKAGELFF,TGTGCCAGCAGCCAAGGGGTCGCAGGGACAGGGAAGGCCGGGGAGCTGTTTTTT,TRBD1,TRBJ2-2,.,TRBV4-2
CASSPLAGSYEQYF,TGTGCCAGCAGCCCTCTGGCGGGCTCCTACGAGCAGTACTTC,.,TRBJ2-7,.,TRBV16
CASTFQGLSNQPQHF,TGTGCCAGTACTTTTCAGGGGCTGAGTAATCAGCCCCAGCATTTT,.,TRBJ1-5,.,TRBV19
CASSLGPLAGVLREQFF,TGCGCCAGCAGCTTGGGTCCTCTAGCGGGAGTTTTGCGTGAGCAGTTCTTC,TRBD2,TRBJ2-1,.,TRBV5-1
CATLPPGLSSYEQYF,TGTGCCACCCTACCCCCGGGACTCTCCTCCTACGAGCAGTACTTC,.,TRBJ2-7,.,TRBV27
CASSLGAGLGTGGANVLTF,TGCGCCAGCAGCTTGGGTGCGGGGCTAGGAACCGGGGGGGCCAACGTCCTGACTTTC,.,TRBJ2-6,.,TRBV5-1
CASSTLRAGSYNEQFF,TGTGCCAGCAGTACCCTGAGAGCGGGGTCCTACAATGAGCAGTTCTTC,TRBD2,TRBJ2-1,once,TRBV27
CASSQGPSYNEQFF,TGTGCCAGCAGTCAGGGTCCTTCCTACAATGAGCAGTTCTTC,.,TRBJ2-1,.,TRBV27
CASSLGGGYLWHEQYF,TGTGCCAGCAGCCTAGGTGGAGGGTACCTCTGGCACGAGCAGTACTTC,.,TRBJ2-7,.,TRBV25-1
CASSWDISYEQYF,TGTGCCAGCAGCTGGGACATTTCCTACGAGCAGTACTTC,.,TRBJ2-7,.,TRBV5-4
CASSSTRSPSGIQYF,TGTGCCAGCAGCTCCACCCGCAGTCCCTCGGGCATTCAGTACTTC,.,TRBJ2-4,.,TRBV5-6
CASSHAPQRDQETQYF,TGTGCCAGCAGCCACGCCCCCCAGCGGGACCAAGAGACCCAGTACTTC,.,TRBJ2-5,.,TRBV7-6
CASSLVGGKNIQYF,TGTGCCAGCAGCTTAGTGGGAGGGAAAAACATTCAGTACTTC,TRBD2,TRBJ2-4,.,TRBV7-2
CAWSVGSPDTQYF,TGTGCCTGGAGTGTTGGTAGTCCAGATACGCAGTATTTT,.,TRBJ2-3,.,TRBV30
CASRRTSGRADTQYF,TGTGCCAGCAGGAGGACTAGCGGGAGGGCAGATACGCAGTATTTT,TRBD2,TRBJ2-3,.,TRBV7-8
CASSQPHRQGAQDEQFF,TGTGCCAGTAGCCAACCCCACCGACAGGGGGCACAGGATGAGCAGTTCTTC,TRBD1,TRBJ2-1,.,TRBV19
CASQRVAANTGELFF,TGTGCCAGCCAGAGGGTAGCGGCGAACACCGGGGAGCTGTTTTTT,.,TRBJ2-2,.,TRBV5-8
CASSYRSRGRGNEQFF,TGTGCCAGCAGTTACAGGTCGCGGGGAAGGGGCAATGAGCAGTTCTTC,.,TRBJ2-1,.,TRBV6-5
CASSRTTDTQYF,TGTGCCAGCAGCCGAACTACAGATACGCAGTATTTT,.,TRBJ2-3,.,TRBV11-3
CASSEQTNYGYTF,TGTGCCAGCAGTGAACAAACCAACTATGGCTACACCTTC,.,TRBJ1-2,.,TRBV28
CASSSGTVQETQYF,TGTGCCAGCAGTTCAGGGACAGTTCAAGAGACCCAGTACTTC,TRBD1,TRBJ2-5,.,TRBV28
CASSEGQGAEKLFF,TGTGCCAGCAGTGAAGGACAGGGGGCTGAAAAACTGTTTTTT,TRBD1,TRBJ1-4,.,TRBV6-1
CASSLGQGNAGELFF,TGTGCCAGCAGTCTCGGACAGGGTAACGCCGGGGAGCTGTTTTTT,TRBD1,TRBJ2-2,.,TRBV27
CASSFQGRVNEQYF,TGTGCCAGCAGTTTCCAGGGGAGGGTGAACGAGCAGTACTTC,.,TRBJ2-7,.,TRBV27
CASSLTGVGTDTQYF,TGCGCCAGCAGCCTGACAGGGGTAGGCACAGATACGCAGTATTTT,TRBD1,TRBJ2-3,.,TRBV4-1
CASSQDRVAGAYEQYF,TGCGCCAGCAGCCAAGATAGGGTAGCGGGAGCCTACGAGCAGTACTTC,TRBD2,TRBJ2-7,.,TRBV4-3
CASSLKNRLAGLQETQYF,TGTGCCAGCAGCCTAAAAAATCGACTAGCGGGCCTCCAAGAGACCCAGTACTTC,TRBD2,TRBJ2-5,few,TRBV7-9
CSVVTPGAYGYTF,TGCAGCGTTGTCACCCCAGGCGCTTATGGCTACACCTTC,.,TRBJ1-2,.,TRBV29-1
CASSIGQSNNEQFF,TGTGCCAGTAGTATAGGACAGTCAAACAATGAGCAGTTCTTC,.,TRBJ2-1,.,TRBV19
CASSLGGRSGRRVEQFF,TGTGCCAGCAGCTTGGGGGGTAGGAGCGGGAGAAGAGTTGAGCAGTTCTTC,TRBD2,TRBJ2-1,.,TRBV5-6
CASKLGSNSPLHF,TGTGCCAGTAAGCTTGGTAGTAATTCACCCCTCCACTTT,.,TRBJ1-6,.,TRBV19
CASSLVTGTVETQYF,TGTGCCAGCAGCTTAGTAACGGGGACTGTGGAGACCCAGTACTTC,.,TRBJ2-5,.,TRBV11-1
CASSEVWGEGYTF,TGTGCCAGCAGTGAAGTATGGGGAGAGGGCTACACCTTC,.,TRBJ1-2,few,TRBV6-1
CASSPTLIGDTGELFF,TGTGCCAGCTCACCAACACTAATAGGGGACACCGGGGAGCTGTTTTTT,.,TRBJ2-2,.,TRBV18
CASSTGQYQETQYF,TGCGCCAGCAGCACAGGACAGTACCAAGAGACCCAGTACTTC,.,TRBJ2-5,.,TRBV5-1